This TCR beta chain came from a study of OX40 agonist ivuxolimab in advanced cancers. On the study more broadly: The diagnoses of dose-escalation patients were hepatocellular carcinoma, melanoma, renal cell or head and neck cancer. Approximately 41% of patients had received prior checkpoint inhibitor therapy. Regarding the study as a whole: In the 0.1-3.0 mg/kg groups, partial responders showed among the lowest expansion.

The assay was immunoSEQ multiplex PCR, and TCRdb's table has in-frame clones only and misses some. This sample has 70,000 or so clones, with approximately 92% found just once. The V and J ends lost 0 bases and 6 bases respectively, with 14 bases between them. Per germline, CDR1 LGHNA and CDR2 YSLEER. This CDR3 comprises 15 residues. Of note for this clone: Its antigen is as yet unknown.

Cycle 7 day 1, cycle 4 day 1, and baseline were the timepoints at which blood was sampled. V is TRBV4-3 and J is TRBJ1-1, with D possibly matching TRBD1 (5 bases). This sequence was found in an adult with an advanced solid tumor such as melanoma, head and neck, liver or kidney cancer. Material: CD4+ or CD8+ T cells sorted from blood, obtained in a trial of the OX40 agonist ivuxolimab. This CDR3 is CASSQEVPGRSEAFF. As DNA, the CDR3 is TGCGCCAGCAGCCAAGAAGTTCCAGGGCGTTCTGAAGCTTTCTTT.